The clone carrying this T cell receptor beta chain was seen a few times. What it binds is unknown. This sample was included in a study of shared clonotypes between healthy human individuals. V lost 3 bases and J 0 bases, leaving 15 bases between the germline ends. CDR1 SEHNR and CDR2 FQNEAQ come from the germline V gene (reference sequence). The CDR3 loop spans 17 amino acids. Sequencing used immunoSEQ multiplex PCR; TCRdb keeps in-frame clones, though not all of them. Here the sample spans approximately 1.1 million clones, 78% being singletons. Overall study findings and caveats: Roughly 5% of naive CD4 clonotypes were shared across a handful of donors.

This clonotype originated in a man aged 18 to 30 in good health. Some clones in this sample may be carry-over from other donors' samples. The chain uses TRBV7-9 and TRBJ1-5, with D possibly TRBD1 on 6 matching bases. The source material was memory CD4+ T cells from PBMCs. Subset in this sample: CD45RA-negative fraction. CDR3 region: CASSFGGQFYSNQPQHF. As DNA, the CDR3 is TGTGCCAGCAGCTTTGGTGGACAGTTCTATAGCAATCAGCCCCAGCATTTT.